The 8 T cell receptor beta chains presented below share a single source sample, sequenced in a study of cytomegalovirus exposure and HLA in healthy donors. Primers for the PCR totalled 60 Vbeta and 13 Jbeta. The repertoire was sequenced with immunoSEQ multiplex PCR; TCRdb's copy has only in-frame clones and lacks some. Of some 110,000 clones listed, approximately 70% are singletons. The sequenced sample was PBMCs. These receptors were taken from a man between 18 and 29 years old in good health and CMV-seronegative.

The chain uses TRBV7-9 and TRBJ1-1; possible D gene TRBD1, 5 bases. Trimming took 1 base from V and 3 from J, leaving 9 bases between them. The CDR3 sequence is 14 residues long. In germline, CDR1 is SEHNR, CDR2 FQNEAQ (reference sequence). CDR3 sequence: CASSLVKGYTEAFF. As DNA, the CDR3 is TGTGCCAGCAGCTTAGTTAAGGGGTACACTGAAGCTTTCTTT.

V gene TRBV5-1 combines with J gene TRBJ1-1; 9 positions match TRBD1. The V and J ends lost 4 bases and 2 bases, in that order; junction bases with no gene match: 12. This CDR3 has 17 amino acids. Per the germline V gene, CDR1 is SGHRS and CDR2 is YFSETQ. CDR3 bases: TGCGCCAGCAGCATTAACAGGGGGCGTGGGGGAAACACTGAAGCTTTCTTT. It is translated as CASSINRGRGGNTEAFF.

This chain links TRBV7-2 with TRBJ1-2; D may be TRBD1 (5 bases). The V end lost 1 base, the J end lost 7 bases, and 10 bases lay between the germline ends. The CDR3 extends over 13 amino acids. Per the germline V gene, CDR1 is SGHTA and CDR2 is FQGNSA. The CDR3 sequence: CASSLDRGGGYTF. The DNA of the CDR3 is TGTGCCAGCAGCTTAGATCGGGGGGGTGGCTACACCTTC.

The V and J genes are TRBV27 and TRBJ2-1; the match to TRBD1 covers 10 bases. The germline gives CDR1 MNHEY, CDR2 SMNVEV (reference sequence). The CDR3 loop spans 22 amino acids. V gave up 0 bases and J gave up 6 bases; unmatched junction bases: 23. The CDR3 coding sequence is TGTGCCAGCAGTTTATCGGGGACAGGGGTTTCCTTTGTTAGCGTGACGCTCAATGAGCAGTTCTTC. Its protein is CASSLSGTGVSFVSVTLNEQFF.

This clone has a single count. J is TRBJ1-2 and V is TRBV6-1; D gene unclear. This CDR3 region has 12 residues. The germline V and J ends were trimmed by 6 bases and 5 bases, with 10 bases remaining between them. Germline CDR1 is MNHNS and CDR2 is SASEGT. CDR3 coding DNA: TGTGCCAGCAGAGAGTCGGGGTATGGCTACACCTTC. It yields the protein CASRESGYGYTF.

The rearrangement links TRBV9 to TRBJ2-7, with 7 bases matching TRBD1. This CDR3 is 16 amino acids long. Germline CDR1 is SGDLS and CDR2 is YYNGEE. Germline trimming cut 0 bases from V and 3 bases from J; bases unmatched to any gene: 9. CDR3 loop: CASSVGDRRLLYEQYF. As DNA, the CDR3 is TGTGCCAGCAGCGTAGGGGACAGAAGGCTCCTCTACGAGCAGTACTTC.

Only a few counts were recorded for this clone. The CDR3 bases are TGTGCCAGCGGGACAGGGAGTGGCACCGGGGAGCTGTTTTTT. It codes for CASGTGSGTGELFF. This chain links TRBV19 with TRBJ2-2, with 9 bases aligning to TRBD1. Germline V gene sequence: CDR1 LNHDA, CDR2 SQIVND (reference sequence). V shed 9 bases, J shed 4 bases, and the junction held 6 bases outside the gene matches. This CDR3 comprises 14 residues.

The chain links TRBV28 to TRBJ2-1; a weak D match, TRBD1 (5 bases). This CDR3 has 16 amino acids. Germline CDR1 is MDHEN and CDR2 is SYDVKM. The V end lost 2 bases, the J end lost 0 bases, and 11 bases lay between the germline ends. In DNA form, the CDR3 reads TGTGCCAGCAGTTTAGCCACAGGATTCTCCTACAATGAGCAGTTCTTC. Translating gives CASSLATGFSYNEQFF.